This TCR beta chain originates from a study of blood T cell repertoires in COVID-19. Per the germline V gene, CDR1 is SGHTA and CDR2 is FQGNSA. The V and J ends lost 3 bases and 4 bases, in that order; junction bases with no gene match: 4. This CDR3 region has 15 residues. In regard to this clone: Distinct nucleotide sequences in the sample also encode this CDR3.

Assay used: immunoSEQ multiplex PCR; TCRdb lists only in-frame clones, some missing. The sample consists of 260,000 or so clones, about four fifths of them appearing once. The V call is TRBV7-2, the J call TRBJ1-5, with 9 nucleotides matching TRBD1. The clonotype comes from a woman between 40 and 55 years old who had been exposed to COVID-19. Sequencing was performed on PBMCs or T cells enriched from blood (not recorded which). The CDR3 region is CASSFRDRVNQPQHF. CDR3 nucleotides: TGTGCCAGCAGCTTCCGGGACAGGGTAAATCAGCCCCAGCATTTT.